The entry below gives a single TCR beta chain sequence along with its context. Its antigen is still unknown. The naive CD8 fraction comprised CD45RO-negative cells positively selected for CCR7 and excluded terminally differentiated effector memory CD45RA+ cells. This entry is derived from a study of shared clonotypes between healthy human individuals. Study overall: CD4 naive cells filled three plates per donor, CD4 memory three, CD8 naive two and CD8 memory one.

CDR3 size: 18 residues. V trimming: 1 base; J trimming: 1 base; junction bases outside the gene matches: 11. CDR1 is SEHNR, CDR2 FQNEAQ, per germline (reference sequence). The method was immunoSEQ multiplex PCR; TCRdb's version includes in-frame clones alone and lacks a portion of them. The sample contains about 870,000 clones, approximately 92% of which appear only once. Study observations and caveats: Although depth was large, rarefaction showed that sequencing of the sorted subsets was incomplete.

Sequenced material: naive CD8+ T cells sorted from blood. The clonotype comes from a man in his thirties or forties in good health. The V gene is TRBV7-9, the J gene TRBJ2-5, with TRBD1 matching 8 bases. The CDR3 region has the DNA TGTGCCAGCAGCTTAGGTGGGACGAGACAGGGGCCCCAAGAGACCCAGTACTTC. Amino acids: CASSLGGTRQGPQETQYF. Supplemented by reference TRBV7-9 and TRBJ2-5, the full variable domain reads DTGVSQNPRHKITKRGQNVTFRCDPISEHNRLYWYRQTLGQGPEFLTYFQNEAQLEKSRLLSDRFSAERPKGSFSTLEIQRTEQGDSAMYLCASSLGGTRQGPQETQYFGPGTRLLVL.